The 10 T cell receptor beta chains listed next were all sequenced from one sample in a study of blood T cell repertoires in COVID-19. Using immunoSEQ multiplex PCR, the repertoire was profiled, and TCRdb retains in-frame clones only, with some absent. The top ten clones hold less than 2.5% of a sample with around 220,000 clones, about 93% of them seen once. Sequencing was carried out using PBMCs or T cells enriched from blood (not recorded which). These receptors came from a woman aged 18-30 years who had recovered from COVID-19.

The rearrangement links TRBV18 to TRBJ1-3; 7 bases are shared with TRBD1. The CDR3 consists of 17 residues. Germline assignment: CDR1 KGHSH and CDR2 LQKENI. V lost 3 bases to trimming and J lost 3 bases; unmatched junction nucleotides: 11. The CDR3 nucleotides read TGTGCCAGCTCACCTCAAGCGTCAACAGGGGTTGGAAACACCATATATTTT. Its protein product is CASSPQASTGVGNTIYF.

The chain uses TRBV28 and TRBJ2-1, with 9 bases identical to TRBD2. The CDR3 has 16 residues. V lost 5 bases and J lost 8; bases outside the gene matches: 13. Per germline, CDR1 MDHEN and CDR2 SYDVKM. The CDR3 region is CASSPWASGISYEQFF. The CDR3 DNA is TGTGCCAGCAGTCCCTGGGCTAGCGGGATATCCTATGAGCAGTTCTTC.

This chain joins TRBV19 and TRBJ2-3; D may be TRBD1 (5 bases). Trimming took 10 bases from V and 5 from J, leaving 19 bases between them. The germline CDR1 and CDR2 sequences are LNHDA and SQIVND (reference sequence). There are 14 residues in the CDR3. The CDR3 spells CATSPTSQGDTQYF. The CDR3 region has the DNA TGTGCCACTTCACCGACAAGCCAGGGAGATACGCAGTATTTT.

This clone has more than one count but fewer than ten. The chain recombines TRBV21-1 with TRBJ2-2; TRBD2, the D gene given by the table, was not confirmed from the DNA. TRBV21-1 is flagged as a pseudogene. The CDR3 length is 15 residues. The CDR3, as DNA: TGTGCCAGCAGCGGGCGGGGCCAGTGCACCGGGGAGCTGTTTTTT. Translation: CASSGRGQCTGELFF.

This clone was recorded only once. The rearrangement uses TRBV4-1 and TRBJ1-1; no clear D gene. The CDR3 is made up of 14 amino acids. The V end lost 4 bases, the J end lost 2 bases, and 11 bases lay between the germline ends. Germline V gives CDR1 MGHRA, CDR2 YSYEKL. This CDR3 is CASSLATRNTEAFF. Here the CDR3 DNA reads TGCGCCAGCAGCCTTGCCACTAGAAACACTGAAGCTTTCTTT.

V is TRBV15 and J is TRBJ2-1; 14 bases map to TRBD2. V was pared by 8 bases and J by 7 bases, with 7 bases of the junction left unmatched. In germline, CDR1 is LNHNV, CDR2 YYDKDF (reference sequence). The CDR3 is 15 residues long. In nucleotides, the CDR3 is TGTGCCACCGCCCCGACTAGCGGGGGGGCGAATGAGCAGTTCTTC. This encodes CATAPTSGGANEQFF.

This clone was seen only once. The chain uses TRBV24-1 and TRBJ2-1; 9 bases are shared with TRBD2. J gave up 8 bases and V 0 bases, and 7 bases lay outside the gene matches. This CDR3 is built from 16 residues. The germline gives CDR1 KGHDR, CDR2 SFDVKD. Here the CDR3 DNA reads TGTGCCACCAGTGATTTGTTGCGGGGGGGCTCAGATGAGCAGTTCTTC. This translates into CATSDLLRGGSDEQFF.

The chain is built from TRBV18 and TRBJ2-2, with 7 nucleotides matching TRBD2. The germline V gene encodes CDR1 KGHSH and CDR2 LQKENI. J gave up 4 bases and V 4 bases, and 6 bases lay outside the gene matches. The CDR3 sequence is 15 residues long. CDR3: CASSLPSGPTGELFF. DNA for the CDR3: TGTGCCAGCTCACTCCCTAGCGGACCCACCGGGGAGCTGTTTTTT.

This chain links TRBV11-3 with TRBJ1-1, with D perhaps TRBD1 (6 bases). Looked up from germline, CDR1 is SGHNT and CDR2 is YENEEA. Trimming shortened V by 6 bases and J by 2 bases, and 16 bases separated the two germline ends. The CDR3 has 15 residues. The DNA for the CDR3 is TGTGCCAGCAGTTTTCCAGGGGCCTCAAACACTGAAGCTTTCTTT. It translates to CASSFPGASNTEAFF.

J is TRBJ2-1 and V is TRBV10-1; 7 bases line up with TRBD1. Trimming took 9 bases from V and 5 from J; bases not matched to a gene: 13. The CDR3 has 15 amino acids. The V gene's germline CDR1 is WNHNN and CDR2 SYGVQD (reference sequence). CDR3 sequence (DNA): TGCGCCAGTGACATAGCCGGGACAGATAACAATGAGCAGTTCTTC. Its translation is CASDIAGTDNNEQFF.